Here is one T cell receptor beta chain with its context. The data originate from a study of blood T cell repertoires in COVID-19. Study-wide background: Spain, Italy and the United States supplied samples that represented acute and convalescent COVID-19. The analysed material was cDNA or gDNA that came from T cells, B-cell-depleted T cells, or PBMCs.

Per the authors' pipeline: The assay estimated nucleated cells by amplifying reference gene primers. Profiled with immunoSEQ multiplex PCR; TCRdb holds only in-frame clones, not every one. That table furnishes V, J and clone size, whereas the DNA furnished D and trimming. The repertoire consists of approximately 160,000 clones, with almost 85% occurring once and the leading ten covering approximately 14%. Trimming took 0 bases from V and 6 from J; bases not matched to a gene: 0. The CDR3 spans 14 residues. CDR1 SGDLS and CDR2 YYNGEE come from the germline V gene. The sequencing input was peripheral blood. The chain is built from TRBV9 and TRBJ1-3; TRBD1 matches at 10 bases. The receptor was isolated from a man aged 18 to 30 with active or convalescent COVID-19. The CDR3 sequence: CASSVGQGANTIYF. The DNA of the CDR3 is TGTGCCAGCAGCGTAGGACAGGGGGCAAACACCATATATTTT.